This is a list of T cell receptor beta chains from one sample in a study of T cell repertoires in cytomegalovirus infection. The antigens of these receptors remain unknown. MiXCR was run by TCRdb on the reads, yielding one entry per CDR3 protein. This sample has just under 500,000 distinct CDR3 sequences, with more than 30% found just once. The specimen comprised cultured PBMCs, sampled from culture after CMV antigen stimulation. The receptors originated from a human donor in good health (CMV status not recorded). Some clones in this sample may be carry-over from other donors' samples. CDR3s include the opening cysteine and the closing phenylalanine or tryptophan. A D gene is named only where the DNA matches it firmly. Clone size is shown for a subset of rows, as once, few, many or a class of expanded clone.

d_call: TRBD1
j_call: TRBJ2-7
clone_size: NA
v_call: TRBV7-6
cdr3_nt: TGTGCCAGCAGCCTGCGCCCGGGACAGCGCTACGAGCAGTACTTC
cdr3_aa: CASSLRPGQRYEQYF

d_call: TRBD2
j_call: TRBJ2-7
clone_size: once
v_call: TRBV6-4
cdr3_nt: TGTGCCAGCAGAGCGGGGTGGTACGAGCAGTACTTC
cdr3_aa: CASRAGWYEQYF

d_call: NA
j_call: TRBJ2-5
clone_size: NA
v_call: TRBV28
cdr3_nt: TGTGCCAGCAGAAGGGACAAGGACCAAGAGACCCAGTACTTC
cdr3_aa: CASRRDKDQETQYF

d_call: NA
j_call: TRBJ1-4
clone_size: few
v_call: TRBV2
cdr3_nt: TGTGCCAGCCTTGAGACAACAGTTCTAAATGAAAAACTGTTTTTT
cdr3_aa: CASLETTVLNEKLFF

d_call: TRBD1
j_call: TRBJ2-7
clone_size: NA
v_call: TRBV7-2
cdr3_nt: TGTGCCAGCAGCCAGGGGACAGGGAAACACTACGAGCAGTACTTC
cdr3_aa: CASSQGTGKHYEQYF

d_call: TRBD1
j_call: TRBJ1-4
clone_size: NA
v_call: TRBV6-1
cdr3_nt: TGTGCCAGCAACCGGGACAGGGGAGGAGAAAAACTGTTTTTT
cdr3_aa: CASNRDRGGEKLFF

d_call: TRBD1
j_call: TRBJ1-2
clone_size: many
v_call: TRBV12-3/TRBV12-4
cdr3_nt: TGTGCCAGCACCTCTCCGGGACAGGGCAACTATGGCTACACCTTC
cdr3_aa: CASTSPGQGNYGYTF

d_call: NA
j_call: TRBJ1-1
clone_size: few
v_call: TRBV11-2
cdr3_nt: TGTGCCAGCAGCGGTCAAGGGGGGAACACTGAAGCTTTCTTT
cdr3_aa: CASSGQGGNTEAFF

d_call: NA
j_call: TRBJ1-6
clone_size: NA
v_call: TRBV27
cdr3_nt: TGTGCCAGCAGTTTTGCTGGGATCAGCTCCTATAATTCACCCCTCCACTTT
cdr3_aa: CASSFAGISSYNSPLHF

d_call: NA
j_call: TRBJ1-3
clone_size: few
v_call: TRBV10-2
cdr3_nt: TGCGCCAGCAGTGTAATGGAGTCTGGAAACACCATATATTTT
cdr3_aa: CASSVMESGNTIYF

d_call: NA
j_call: TRBJ1-2
clone_size: NA
v_call: TRBV7-2
cdr3_nt: TGTGCCAGCAGCTTAAACGGTGGCTACACCTTC
cdr3_aa: CASSLNGGYTF

d_call: TRBD2
j_call: TRBJ2-7
clone_size: many
v_call: TRBV7-2
cdr3_nt: TGTGCCAGCAGCTTATCAGCGGGAGTGAGGGAGCAGTACTTC
cdr3_aa: CASSLSAGVREQYF

d_call: NA
j_call: TRBJ2-7
clone_size: NA
v_call: TRBV9
cdr3_nt: TGTGCCAGCAGCGTTGACGGGAGCGGAACCTACGAGCAGTACTTC
cdr3_aa: CASSVDGSGTYEQYF

d_call: NA
j_call: TRBJ1-2
clone_size: many
v_call: TRBV7-9
cdr3_nt: TGTGCCAGCAGCTCGGTCCCAGTTGGCTATGGCTACACCTTC
cdr3_aa: CASSSVPVGYGYTF

d_call: NA
j_call: TRBJ2-3
clone_size: few
v_call: TRBV6-1
cdr3_nt: TGTGCCAGCAGTGAACTGTTTAGCACAGATACGCAGTATTTT
cdr3_aa: CASSELFSTDTQYF

d_call: NA
j_call: TRBJ1-2
clone_size: few
v_call: TRBV7-9
cdr3_nt: TGTGCCAGCAGCGGGGGGAGCGGCTACACCTTC
cdr3_aa: CASSGGSGYTF

d_call: NA
j_call: TRBJ1-1
clone_size: NA
v_call: TRBV6-5
cdr3_nt: TGTGCCAGCAGTACTCCGACAGACCTGATGGGGAGGACTGAAGCTTTCTTT
cdr3_aa: CASSTPTDLMGRTEAFF

d_call: NA
j_call: TRBJ1-1
clone_size: few
v_call: TRBV24-1
cdr3_nt: TGTGCCACCAGTGATTCCCCCCTGAATGGGAACACTGAAGCTTTCTTT
cdr3_aa: CATSDSPLNGNTEAFF

d_call: NA
j_call: TRBJ2-1
clone_size: NA
v_call: TRBV6-1
cdr3_nt: TGTGCCAGCAGCCAGCTAAGTAATGAGCAGTTCTTC
cdr3_aa: CASSQLSNEQFF

d_call: NA
j_call: TRBJ1-2
clone_size: NA
v_call: TRBV27
cdr3_nt: TGTGCCAGCAGGGAGGAAAACTATGGCTACACCTTC
cdr3_aa: CASREENYGYTF

d_call: TRBD2
j_call: TRBJ2-1
clone_size: NA
v_call: TRBV30
cdr3_nt: TGTGCCTGGAGTGTGGGACTAGCGGGAGTCGGAAGTGAGCAGTTCTTC
cdr3_aa: CAWSVGLAGVGSEQFF

d_call: TRBD1
j_call: TRBJ2-6
clone_size: many
v_call: TRBV7-9
cdr3_nt: TGTGCCAGCAGCGGCCACAGGGGGCAGCCTGGGGCCAACGTCCTGACTTTC
cdr3_aa: CASSGHRGQPGANVLTF

d_call: NA
j_call: TRBJ2-1
clone_size: NA
v_call: TRBV20-1
cdr3_nt: TGCAGTGCTAAGGTTTGGGGGAGACCCTACAATGAGCAGTTCTTC
cdr3_aa: CSAKVWGRPYNEQFF

d_call: TRBD2
j_call: TRBJ2-7
clone_size: few
v_call: TRBV7-2
cdr3_nt: TGTGCCAGCAGCTTAGCAAAACTAGCGGGAGGAAACGAGCAGTACTTC
cdr3_aa: CASSLAKLAGGNEQYF

d_call: NA
j_call: TRBJ2-5
clone_size: many
v_call: TRBV7-2
cdr3_nt: TGTGCCAGCAGACCCGGCGGGCCCCCCCTCCCGGAGACCCAGTACTTC
cdr3_aa: CASRPGGPPLPETQYF

d_call: NA
j_call: TRBJ2-3
clone_size: many
v_call: TRBV7-2
cdr3_nt: TGTGCCAGCAGCCCCAGAGCGGTAGGGGCTAGAGATACGCAGTATTTT
cdr3_aa: CASSPRAVGARDTQYF

d_call: NA
j_call: TRBJ2-1
clone_size: NA
v_call: TRBV12-3/TRBV12-4
cdr3_nt: TGTGCCAGCAGTTTACTAGCCTATGAGCAGTTCTTC
cdr3_aa: CASSLLAYEQFF

d_call: NA
j_call: TRBJ1-1
clone_size: NA
v_call: TRBV19
cdr3_nt: TGTGCCAGTAGTGGGACGCGCGGGACGGAAGCTTTCTTT
cdr3_aa: CASSGTRGTEAFF

d_call: NA
j_call: TRBJ2-3
clone_size: NA
v_call: TRBV12-5
cdr3_nt: TGTGCTAGAGTGAATCATACCATTCCACACACAGATACGCAGTATTTT
cdr3_aa: CARVNHTIPHTDTQYF

d_call: TRBD1
j_call: TRBJ1-5
clone_size: NA
v_call: TRBV19
cdr3_nt: TGTGCCAGTAGTAATAGGGGACAGGGCAAACAGCCCCAGCATTTT
cdr3_aa: CASSNRGQGKQPQHF

d_call: NA
j_call: TRBJ2-7
clone_size: NA
v_call: TRBV28
cdr3_nt: TGTGCCAGCAGTACCGTATGGACAGACACGTCTGACGAGCAGTACTTC
cdr3_aa: CASSTVWTDTSDEQYF

d_call: TRBD2
j_call: TRBJ2-5
clone_size: NA
v_call: TRBV4-1
cdr3_nt: TGCGCCAGCAGCCCGTCCCTAGCGGGAGAAGGGCAAGAGACCCAGTACTTC
cdr3_aa: CASSPSLAGEGQETQYF

d_call: NA
j_call: TRBJ1-4
clone_size: NA
v_call: TRBV2
cdr3_nt: TGTGCCAGCAGTGTCGTGGACCATCGGGCTAATGAAAAACTGTTTTTT
cdr3_aa: CASSVVDHRANEKLFF

d_call: TRBD1
j_call: TRBJ2-1
clone_size: NA
v_call: TRBV19
cdr3_nt: TGTGCCAGTAGTATTATACAGGGGGCCTACAATGAGCAGTTCTTC
cdr3_aa: CASSIIQGAYNEQFF

d_call: TRBD1
j_call: TRBJ1-6
clone_size: medium-sized
v_call: TRBV7-2
cdr3_nt: TGTGCCAGCAGCCCCGGACAGGGAGGTTTTTCACCCCTCCACTTT
cdr3_aa: CASSPGQGGFSPLHF

d_call: TRBD2
j_call: TRBJ2-2
clone_size: few
v_call: TRBV7-2
cdr3_nt: TGTGCCAGCAGCCCGGGGACTAGGGGCACCGGGGAGCTGTTTTTT
cdr3_aa: CASSPGTRGTGELFF

d_call: TRBD1
j_call: TRBJ1-2
clone_size: NA
v_call: TRBV2
cdr3_nt: TGTGCCAGCACGGGACAGGGGGCTAATGGCTACACCTTC
cdr3_aa: CASTGQGANGYTF

d_call: TRBD2
j_call: TRBJ2-1
clone_size: NA
v_call: TRBV12-3/TRBV12-4
cdr3_nt: TGTGCCAGCAGTCCCAGTCGTTTTAGCGGGAGGGCCAGAACCTATGAGCAGTTCTTC
cdr3_aa: CASSPSRFSGRARTYEQFF

d_call: NA
j_call: TRBJ2-2
clone_size: many
v_call: TRBV9
cdr3_nt: TGTGCCAGCACCGTTCGAGGGGCCGGGGAGCTGTTTTTT
cdr3_aa: CASTVRGAGELFF

d_call: TRBD2
j_call: TRBJ2-1
clone_size: few
v_call: TRBV12-3/TRBV12-4
cdr3_nt: TGTGCCAGCAATCCAGCCCCAGGCGGGAGAAACAATGAGCAGTTCTTC
cdr3_aa: CASNPAPGGRNNEQFF

d_call: NA
j_call: TRBJ2-5
clone_size: NA
v_call: TRBV6-5
cdr3_nt: TGTGCCAGCAGTTCCTGGGGCACAAAAGAGACCCAGTACTTC
cdr3_aa: CASSSWGTKETQYF

d_call: TRBD1
j_call: TRBJ2-1
clone_size: few
v_call: TRBV28
cdr3_nt: TGTGCCAGCAGTTTCGTTTTGGACAGGGTGGTCGGGCATGAGCAGTTCTTC
cdr3_aa: CASSFVLDRVVGHEQFF

d_call: NA
j_call: TRBJ2-3
clone_size: few
v_call: TRBV7-2
cdr3_nt: TGTGCCAGCAGCCCTAACGGGGTGGCAGATACGCAGTATTTT
cdr3_aa: CASSPNGVADTQYF

d_call: TRBD1
j_call: TRBJ2-4
clone_size: NA
v_call: TRBV20-1
cdr3_nt: TGCAGTGCTAGAGACCAAGCCGGGACAGGAAACATTCAGTACTTC
cdr3_aa: CSARDQAGTGNIQYF

d_call: TRBD2
j_call: TRBJ2-2
clone_size: NA
v_call: TRBV4-1
cdr3_nt: TGCGCCAGCAGCCAGACCGGGACTAGCGGGATCGGGGAGCTGTTTTTT
cdr3_aa: CASSQTGTSGIGELFF

d_call: TRBD2
j_call: TRBJ2-5
clone_size: NA
v_call: TRBV28
cdr3_nt: TGTGCCAGCAGTTTTGAACTAGCGGGAGGGATGTACCAAGAGACCCAGTACTTC
cdr3_aa: CASSFELAGGMYQETQYF

d_call: NA
j_call: TRBJ1-5
clone_size: NA
v_call: TRBV27
cdr3_nt: TGTGCCAGCAGCTACTCCTTATTTCAGCCCCAGCATTTT
cdr3_aa: CASSYSLFQPQHF

d_call: NA
j_call: TRBJ2-3
clone_size: few
v_call: TRBV4-3
cdr3_nt: TGCGCCAGCAGCCGAACGCCAACCACCAGCGATACGCAGTATTTT
cdr3_aa: CASSRTPTTSDTQYF

d_call: NA
j_call: TRBJ2-1
clone_size: NA
v_call: TRBV12-3/TRBV12-4
cdr3_nt: TGTGCCAGCAGTTTAAGGACGGTGGGGGTATCTGAGCAGTTCTTC
cdr3_aa: CASSLRTVGVSEQFF

d_call: NA
j_call: TRBJ2-3
clone_size: NA
v_call: TRBV11-2
cdr3_nt: TGTGCCAGCAGCCAACAGTGGACCAGCACAGATACGCAGTATTTT
cdr3_aa: CASSQQWTSTDTQYF

d_call: NA
j_call: TRBJ1-1
clone_size: many
v_call: TRBV7-2
cdr3_nt: TGTGCCAGCAGCTTTGTGTATATGAACACTGAAGCTTTCTTT
cdr3_aa: CASSFVYMNTEAFF

d_call: NA
j_call: TRBJ2-1
clone_size: NA
v_call: TRBV2
cdr3_nt: TGTGCCAGCAGTGATGTACAGGATGAGAAAATGCAGTTCTTC
cdr3_aa: CASSDVQDEKMQFF

d_call: NA
j_call: TRBJ2-5
clone_size: once
v_call: TRBV6-1
cdr3_nt: TGTGCCAGCAGTTACCAGGACTCGACGTCGGCGACCCAGTACTTC
cdr3_aa: CASSYQDSTSATQYF

d_call: NA
j_call: TRBJ2-1
clone_size: NA
v_call: TRBV24-1
cdr3_nt: TGTGCCACCAGTGAGGAGGGGGTTGAGCAGTTCTTC
cdr3_aa: CATSEEGVEQFF